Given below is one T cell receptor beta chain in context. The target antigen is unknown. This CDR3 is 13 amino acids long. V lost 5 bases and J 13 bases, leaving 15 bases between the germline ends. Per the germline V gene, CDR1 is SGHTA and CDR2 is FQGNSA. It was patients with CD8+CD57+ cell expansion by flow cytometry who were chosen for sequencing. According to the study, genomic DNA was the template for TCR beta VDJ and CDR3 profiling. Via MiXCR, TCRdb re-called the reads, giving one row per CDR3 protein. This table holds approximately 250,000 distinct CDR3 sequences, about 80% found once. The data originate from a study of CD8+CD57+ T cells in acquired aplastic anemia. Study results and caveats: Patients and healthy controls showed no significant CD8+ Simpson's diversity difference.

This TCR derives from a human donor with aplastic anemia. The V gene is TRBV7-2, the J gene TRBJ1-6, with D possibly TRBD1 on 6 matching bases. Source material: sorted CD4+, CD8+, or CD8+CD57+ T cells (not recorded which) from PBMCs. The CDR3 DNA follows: TGTGCCAGCAGCGCAGGGGCCGCGTCTCCCCTCCACTTT. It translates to CASSAGAASPLHF.